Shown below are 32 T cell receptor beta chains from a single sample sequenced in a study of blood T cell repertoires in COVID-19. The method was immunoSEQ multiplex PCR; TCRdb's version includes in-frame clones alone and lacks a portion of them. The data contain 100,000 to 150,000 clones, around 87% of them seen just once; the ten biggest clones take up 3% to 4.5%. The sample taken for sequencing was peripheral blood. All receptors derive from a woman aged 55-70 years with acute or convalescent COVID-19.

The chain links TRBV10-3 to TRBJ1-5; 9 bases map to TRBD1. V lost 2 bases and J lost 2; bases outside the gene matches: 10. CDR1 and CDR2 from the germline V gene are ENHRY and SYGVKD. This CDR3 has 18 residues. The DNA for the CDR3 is TGTGCCATCAGTGAGGTCCCGGGACAGGGACGGGGCAATCAGCCCCAGCATTTT. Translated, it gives CAISEVPGQGRGNQPQHF.

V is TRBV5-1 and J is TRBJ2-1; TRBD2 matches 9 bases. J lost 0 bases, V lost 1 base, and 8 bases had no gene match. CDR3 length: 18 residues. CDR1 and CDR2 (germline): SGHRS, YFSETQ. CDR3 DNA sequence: TGCGCCAGCAGCTTGCGGGCGGGAGGGCCGGGCTCCTACAATGAGCAGTTCTTC. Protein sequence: CASSLRAGGPGSYNEQFF.

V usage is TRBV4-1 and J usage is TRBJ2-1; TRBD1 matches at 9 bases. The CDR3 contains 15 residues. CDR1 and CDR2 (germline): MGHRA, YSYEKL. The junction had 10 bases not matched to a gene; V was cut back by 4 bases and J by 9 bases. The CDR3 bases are TGCGCCAGCAGCCTTACCGGGACAGGGCTAGGTGAGCAGTTCTTC. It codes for CASSLTGTGLGEQFF.

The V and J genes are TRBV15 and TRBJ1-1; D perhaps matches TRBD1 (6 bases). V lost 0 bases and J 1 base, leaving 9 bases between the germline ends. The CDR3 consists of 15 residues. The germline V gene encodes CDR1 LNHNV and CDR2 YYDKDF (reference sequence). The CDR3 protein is CATSRDPTGNTEAFF. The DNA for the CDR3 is TGTGCCACCAGCAGAGATCCGACAGGGAACACTGAAGCTTTCTTT.

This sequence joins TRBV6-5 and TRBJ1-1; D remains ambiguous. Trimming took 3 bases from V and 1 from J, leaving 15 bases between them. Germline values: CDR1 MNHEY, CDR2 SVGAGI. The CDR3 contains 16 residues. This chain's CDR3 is CASSYGGVLGNTEAFF. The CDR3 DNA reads TGTGCCAGCAGTTATGGCGGGGTGCTAGGGAACACTGAAGCTTTCTTT.

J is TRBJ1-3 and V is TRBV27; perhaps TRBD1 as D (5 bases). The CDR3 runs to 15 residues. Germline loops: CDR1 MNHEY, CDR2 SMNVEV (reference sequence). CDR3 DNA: TGTGCGGACCCCCGGGGGGATTTCTCTGGAAACACCATATATTTT. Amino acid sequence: CADPRGDFSGNTIYF.

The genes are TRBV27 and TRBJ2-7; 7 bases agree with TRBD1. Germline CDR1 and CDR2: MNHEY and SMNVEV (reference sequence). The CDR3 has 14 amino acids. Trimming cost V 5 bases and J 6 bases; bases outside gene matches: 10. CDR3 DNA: TGTGCCAGCAGTACAACACAGGGGTCGGGCGAGCAGTACGTC. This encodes CASSTTQGSGEQYV.

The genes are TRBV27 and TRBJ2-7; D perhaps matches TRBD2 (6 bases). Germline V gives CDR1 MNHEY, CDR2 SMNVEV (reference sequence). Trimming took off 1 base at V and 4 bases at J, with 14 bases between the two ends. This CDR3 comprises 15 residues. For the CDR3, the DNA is TGTGCCAGCAGTTTATGGGCCGGGGGTGGTTACGAGCAGTACTTC. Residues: CASSLWAGGGYEQYF.

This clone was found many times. CDR3 residues: CASSLGGGNEQYF. The CDR3 nucleotides are TGTGCCAGCAGCTTGGGAGGGGGAAACGAGCAGTACTTC. The V gene is TRBV5-8, the J gene TRBJ2-7; maybe TRBD1 (6 bases). V lost 0 bases and J 5 bases, leaving 9 bases between the germline ends. This CDR3 region has 13 residues. CDR1 is SGHTS, CDR2 YDEGEE, per germline.

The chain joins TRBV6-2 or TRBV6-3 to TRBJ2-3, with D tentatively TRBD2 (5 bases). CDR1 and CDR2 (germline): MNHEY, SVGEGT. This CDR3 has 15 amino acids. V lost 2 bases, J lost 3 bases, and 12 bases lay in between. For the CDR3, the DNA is TGTGCCAGCAGTTACCTTAATGGACTTACAGATACGCAGTATTTT. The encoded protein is CASSYLNGLTDTQYF.

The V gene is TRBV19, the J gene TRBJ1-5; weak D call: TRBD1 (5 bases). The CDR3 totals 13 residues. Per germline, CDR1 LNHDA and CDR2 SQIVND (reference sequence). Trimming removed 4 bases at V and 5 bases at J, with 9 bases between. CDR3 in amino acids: CASSTGRDQPQHF. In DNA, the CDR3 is TGTGCCAGTAGTACCGGCAGGGATCAGCCCCAGCATTTT.

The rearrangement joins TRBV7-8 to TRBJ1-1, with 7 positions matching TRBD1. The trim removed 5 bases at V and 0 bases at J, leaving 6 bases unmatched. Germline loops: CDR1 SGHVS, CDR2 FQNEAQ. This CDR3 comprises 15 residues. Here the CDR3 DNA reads TGTGCCAGCAGCGGCCGGGACAGTCTGAACACTGAAGCTTTCTTT. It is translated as CASSGRDSLNTEAFF.

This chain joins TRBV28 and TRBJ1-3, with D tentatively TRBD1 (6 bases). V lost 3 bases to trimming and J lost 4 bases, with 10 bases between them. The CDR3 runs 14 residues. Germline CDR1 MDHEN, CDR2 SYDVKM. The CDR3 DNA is TGTGCCAGCAGTTTCAGGGGAACAGGAAACACCATATATTTT. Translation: CASSFRGTGNTIYF.

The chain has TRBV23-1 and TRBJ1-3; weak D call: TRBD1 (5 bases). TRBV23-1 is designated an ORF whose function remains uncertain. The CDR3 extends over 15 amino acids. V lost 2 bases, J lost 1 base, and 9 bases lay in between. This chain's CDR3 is CASSQGASSGNTIYF. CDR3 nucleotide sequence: TGCGCCAGCAGTCAAGGGGCGAGTTCTGGAAACACCATATATTTT.

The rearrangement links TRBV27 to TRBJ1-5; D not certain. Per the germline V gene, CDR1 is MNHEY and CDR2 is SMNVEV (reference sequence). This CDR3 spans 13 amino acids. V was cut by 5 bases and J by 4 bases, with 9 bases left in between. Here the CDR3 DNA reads TGTGCCAGCAGTCCAAACGGGAATCAGCCCCAGCATTTT. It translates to CASSPNGNQPQHF.

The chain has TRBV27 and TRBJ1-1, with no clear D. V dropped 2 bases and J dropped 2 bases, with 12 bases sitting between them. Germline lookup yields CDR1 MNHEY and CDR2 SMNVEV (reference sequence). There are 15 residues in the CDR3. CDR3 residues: CASSLGPVANTEAFF. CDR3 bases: TGTGCCAGCAGTTTAGGGCCTGTTGCAAACACTGAAGCTTTCTTT.

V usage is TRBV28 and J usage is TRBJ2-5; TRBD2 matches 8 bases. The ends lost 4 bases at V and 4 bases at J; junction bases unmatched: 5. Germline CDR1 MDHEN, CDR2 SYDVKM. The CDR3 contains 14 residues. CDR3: CASSSPSGLETQYF. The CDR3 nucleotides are TGTGCCAGCAGTTCCCCTAGCGGGTTAGAGACCCAGTACTTC.

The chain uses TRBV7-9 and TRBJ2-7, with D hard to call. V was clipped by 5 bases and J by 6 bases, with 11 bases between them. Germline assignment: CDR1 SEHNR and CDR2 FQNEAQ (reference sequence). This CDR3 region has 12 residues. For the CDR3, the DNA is TGTGCCAGCAGCCAAGCTAGAAGCGAGCAGTACTTC. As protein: CASSQARSEQYF. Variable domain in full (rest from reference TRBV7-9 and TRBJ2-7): DTGVSQNPRHKITKRGQNVTFRCDPISEHNRLYWYRQTLGQGPEFLTYFQNEAQLEKSRLLSDRFSAERPKGSFSTLEIQRTEQGDSAMYLCASSQARSEQYFGPGTRLTVT.

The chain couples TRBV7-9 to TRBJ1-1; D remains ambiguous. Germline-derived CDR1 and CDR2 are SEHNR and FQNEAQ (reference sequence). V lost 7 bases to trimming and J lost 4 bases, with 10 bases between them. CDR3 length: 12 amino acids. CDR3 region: CASMAAATEAFF. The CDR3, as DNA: TGTGCCAGCATGGCGGCAGCCACTGAAGCTTTCTTT.

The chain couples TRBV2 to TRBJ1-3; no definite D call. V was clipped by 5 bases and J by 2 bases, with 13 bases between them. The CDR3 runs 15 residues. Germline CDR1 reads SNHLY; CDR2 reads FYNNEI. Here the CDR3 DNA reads TGTGCCAGCAGTAACCGGGAGTTAACTGGAAACACCATATATTTT. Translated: CASSNRELTGNTIYF.

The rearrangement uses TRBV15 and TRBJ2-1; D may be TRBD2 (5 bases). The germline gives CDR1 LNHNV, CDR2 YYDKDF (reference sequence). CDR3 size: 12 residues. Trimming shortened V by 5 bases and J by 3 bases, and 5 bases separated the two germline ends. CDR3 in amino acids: CATSRDYNEQFF. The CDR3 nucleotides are TGTGCCACCAGCCGGGACTACAATGAGCAGTTCTTC.

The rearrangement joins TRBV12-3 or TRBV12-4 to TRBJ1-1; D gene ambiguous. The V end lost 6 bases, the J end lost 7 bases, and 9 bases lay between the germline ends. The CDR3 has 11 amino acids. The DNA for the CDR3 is TGTGCCAGCAGGAACGGGGTTGAAGCTTTCTTT. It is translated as CASRNGVEAFF.

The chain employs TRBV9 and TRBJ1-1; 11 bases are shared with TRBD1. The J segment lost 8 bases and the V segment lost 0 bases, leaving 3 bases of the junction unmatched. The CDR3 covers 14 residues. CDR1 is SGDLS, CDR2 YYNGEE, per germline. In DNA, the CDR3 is TGTGCCAGCAGCGTAGCCGGGACAGGGGGAGAAGCTTTCTTT. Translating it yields CASSVAGTGGEAFF.

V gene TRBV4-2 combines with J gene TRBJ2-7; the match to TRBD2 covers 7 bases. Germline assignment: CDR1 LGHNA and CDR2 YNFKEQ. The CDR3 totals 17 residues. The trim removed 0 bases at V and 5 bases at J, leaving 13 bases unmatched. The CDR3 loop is CASSQDRAAGEFNEQYF. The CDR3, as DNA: TGTGCCAGCAGCCAAGACAGGGCGGCGGGAGAATTTAACGAGCAGTACTTC.

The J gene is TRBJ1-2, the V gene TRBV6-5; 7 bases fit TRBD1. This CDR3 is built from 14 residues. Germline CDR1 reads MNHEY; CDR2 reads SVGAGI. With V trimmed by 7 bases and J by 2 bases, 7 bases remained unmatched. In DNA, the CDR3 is TGTGCCAGCACCGATAGGGGGCAGAACTATGGCTACACCTTC. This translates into CASTDRGQNYGYTF.

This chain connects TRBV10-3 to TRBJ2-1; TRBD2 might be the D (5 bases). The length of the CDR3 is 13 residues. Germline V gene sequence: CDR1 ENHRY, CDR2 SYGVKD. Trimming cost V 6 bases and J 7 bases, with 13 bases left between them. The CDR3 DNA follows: TGTGCCATCAGGTTACCTACGGGAAATGAGCAGTTCTTC. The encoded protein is CAIRLPTGNEQFF.

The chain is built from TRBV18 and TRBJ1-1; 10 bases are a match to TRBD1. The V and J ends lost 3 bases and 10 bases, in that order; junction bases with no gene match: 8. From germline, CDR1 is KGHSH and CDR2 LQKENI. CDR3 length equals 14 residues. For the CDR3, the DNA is TGTGCCAGCTCACCGGGACAGGGGTTGTCTCTAGCTTTCTTT. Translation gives CASSPGQGLSLAFF. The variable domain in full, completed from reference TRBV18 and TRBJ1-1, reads NAGVMQNPRHLVRRRGQEARLRCSPMKGHSHVYWYRQLPEEGLKFMVYLQKENIIDESGMPKERFSAEFPKEGPSILRIQQVVRGDSAAYFCASSPGQGLSLAFFGQGTRLTVV.

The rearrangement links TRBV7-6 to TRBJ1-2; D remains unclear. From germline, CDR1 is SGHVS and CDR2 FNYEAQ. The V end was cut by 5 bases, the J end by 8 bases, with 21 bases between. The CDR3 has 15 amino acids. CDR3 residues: CASSPEGNSLGGYTF. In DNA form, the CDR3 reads TGTGCCAGCAGCCCAGAGGGTAATTCTTTGGGCGGCTACACCTTC.

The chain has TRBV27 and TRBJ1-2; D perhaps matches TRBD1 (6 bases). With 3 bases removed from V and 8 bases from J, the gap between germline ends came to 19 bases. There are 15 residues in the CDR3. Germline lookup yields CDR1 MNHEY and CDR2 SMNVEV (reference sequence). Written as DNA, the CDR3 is TGTGCCAGCAGTTTCGCTGGACAGCCCTTTAGAGGCTACACCTTC. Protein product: CASSFAGQPFRGYTF.

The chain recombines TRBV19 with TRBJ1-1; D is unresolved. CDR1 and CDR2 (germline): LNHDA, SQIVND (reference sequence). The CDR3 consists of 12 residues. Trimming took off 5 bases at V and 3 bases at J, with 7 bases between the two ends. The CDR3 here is CASSLRDTEAFF. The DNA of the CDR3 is TGTGCCAGTAGTTTGCGGGACACTGAAGCTTTCTTT.

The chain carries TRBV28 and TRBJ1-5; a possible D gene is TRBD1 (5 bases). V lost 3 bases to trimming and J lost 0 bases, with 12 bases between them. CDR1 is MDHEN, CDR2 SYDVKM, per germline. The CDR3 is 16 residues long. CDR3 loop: CASSLATEYSNQPQHF. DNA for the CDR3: TGTGCCAGCAGTTTGGCGACAGAGTATAGCAATCAGCCCCAGCATTTT.

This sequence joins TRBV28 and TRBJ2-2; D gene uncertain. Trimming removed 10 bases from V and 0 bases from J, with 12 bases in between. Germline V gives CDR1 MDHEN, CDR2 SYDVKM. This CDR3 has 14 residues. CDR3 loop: CANSRQANTGELFF. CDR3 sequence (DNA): TGTGCCAACAGCCGGCAGGCGAACACCGGGGAGCTGTTTTTT.